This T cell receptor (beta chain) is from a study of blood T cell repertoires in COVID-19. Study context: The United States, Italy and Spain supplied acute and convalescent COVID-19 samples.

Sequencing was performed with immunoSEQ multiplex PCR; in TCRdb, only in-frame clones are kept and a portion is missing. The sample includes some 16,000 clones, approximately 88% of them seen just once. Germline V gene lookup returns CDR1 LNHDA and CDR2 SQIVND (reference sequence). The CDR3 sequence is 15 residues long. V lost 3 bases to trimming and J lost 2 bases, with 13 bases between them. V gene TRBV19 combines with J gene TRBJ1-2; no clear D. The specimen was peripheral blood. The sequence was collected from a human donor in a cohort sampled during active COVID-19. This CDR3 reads CASSINKLRNYGYTF. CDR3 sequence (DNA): TGTGCCAGTAGTATTAACAAGCTCAGGAACTATGGCTACACCTTC.